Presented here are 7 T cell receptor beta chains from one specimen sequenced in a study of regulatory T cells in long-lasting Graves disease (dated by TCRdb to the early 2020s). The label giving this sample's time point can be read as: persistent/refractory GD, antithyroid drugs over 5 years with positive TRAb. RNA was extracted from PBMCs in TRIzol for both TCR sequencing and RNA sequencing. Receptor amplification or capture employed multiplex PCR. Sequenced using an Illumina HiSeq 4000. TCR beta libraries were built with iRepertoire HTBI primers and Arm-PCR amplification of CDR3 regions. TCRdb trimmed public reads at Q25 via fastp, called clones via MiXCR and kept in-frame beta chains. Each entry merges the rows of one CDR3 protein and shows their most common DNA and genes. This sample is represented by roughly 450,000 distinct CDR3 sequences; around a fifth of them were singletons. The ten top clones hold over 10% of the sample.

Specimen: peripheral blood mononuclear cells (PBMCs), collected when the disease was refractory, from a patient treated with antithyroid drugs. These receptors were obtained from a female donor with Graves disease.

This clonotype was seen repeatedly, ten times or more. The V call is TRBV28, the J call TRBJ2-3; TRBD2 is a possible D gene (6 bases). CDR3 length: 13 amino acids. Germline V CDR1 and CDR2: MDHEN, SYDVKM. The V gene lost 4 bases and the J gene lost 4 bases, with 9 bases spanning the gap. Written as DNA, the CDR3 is TGTGCCAGCAGTTCGACTAGGGCAGATACGCAGTATTTT. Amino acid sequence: CASSSTRADTQYF.

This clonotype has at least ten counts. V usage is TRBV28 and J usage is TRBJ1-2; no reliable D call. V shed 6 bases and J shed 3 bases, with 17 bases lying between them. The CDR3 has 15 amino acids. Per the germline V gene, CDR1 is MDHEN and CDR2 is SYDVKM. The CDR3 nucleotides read TGTGCCAGCAGACCTGGGGAAGGGTCGCACTATGGCTACACCTTC. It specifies CASRPGEGSHYGYTF.

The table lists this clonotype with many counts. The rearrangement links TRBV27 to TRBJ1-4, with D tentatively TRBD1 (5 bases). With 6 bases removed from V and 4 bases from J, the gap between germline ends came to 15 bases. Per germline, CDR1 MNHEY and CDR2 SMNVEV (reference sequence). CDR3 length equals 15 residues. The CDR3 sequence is CASSSGLLGNEKLFF. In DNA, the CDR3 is TGTGCCAGCAGCTCAGGGCTCCTTGGTAATGAAAAACTGTTTTTT.

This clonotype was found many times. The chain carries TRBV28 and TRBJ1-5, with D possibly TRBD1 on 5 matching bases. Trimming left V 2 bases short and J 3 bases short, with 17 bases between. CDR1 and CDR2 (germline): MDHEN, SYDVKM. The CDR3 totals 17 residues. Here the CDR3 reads CASSLHPGRSLNQPQHF. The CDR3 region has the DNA TGTGCCAGCAGTTTACACCCGGGGCGGAGTCTCAATCAGCCCCAGCATTTT.

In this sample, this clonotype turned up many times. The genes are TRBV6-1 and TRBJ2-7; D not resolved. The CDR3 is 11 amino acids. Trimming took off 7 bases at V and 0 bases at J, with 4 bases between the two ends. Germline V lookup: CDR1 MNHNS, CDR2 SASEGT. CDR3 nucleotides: TGTGCCAGCATCGACTCCTACGAGCAGTACTTC. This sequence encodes CASIDSYEQYF.

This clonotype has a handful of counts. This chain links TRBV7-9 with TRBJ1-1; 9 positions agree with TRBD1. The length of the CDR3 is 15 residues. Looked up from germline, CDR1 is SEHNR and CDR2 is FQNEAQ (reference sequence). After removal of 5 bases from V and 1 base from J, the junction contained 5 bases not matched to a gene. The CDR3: CASSDGQGWNTEAFF. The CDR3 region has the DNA TGTGCCAGCAGCGACGGACAGGGGTGGAACACTGAAGCTTTCTTT.

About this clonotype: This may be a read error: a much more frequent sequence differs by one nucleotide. The CDR3 here is CASKRDNYSYEQYF. The CDR3, as DNA: TGTGCCAGCAAAAGGGACAACTACTCCTACGAGCAGTACTTC. The chain couples TRBV2 to TRBJ2-7; D possibly corresponds to TRBD1 (6 bases). The V end lost 7 bases, the J end lost 0 bases, and 13 bases lay between the germline ends. There are 14 residues in the CDR3. Germline V gene lookup returns CDR1 SNHLY and CDR2 FYNNEI.